A single TCR beta chain is shown here with its context. Its specificity is not known. These data are taken from a study of response to subunit inactivated influenza vaccine. TCRdb ran MiXCR on the RT-PCR reads and lists one entry per CDR3 protein. The data hold around 580,000 distinct CDR3 sequences, with about 10% observed a single time. The study's findings and limits: Each seasonal influenza vaccination recruits few new T cells, the authors suggested.

The sequence was obtained from a man in his fifties or sixties who received an inactivated influenza vaccine. Sample: PBMCs from blood, taken on the day of vaccination.

CDR3 loop: CASRPVAAGRTGELFF. CDR3 coding DNA: TGTGCCAGCAGGCCAGTCGCCGCGGGGCGAACCGGGGAGCTGTTTTTT. This chain links TRBV7-8 with TRBJ2-2; tentative D call: TRBD2 (6 bases). CDR1 and CDR2 from the germline V gene are SGHVS and FQNEAQ. V shed 6 bases and J shed 5 bases, with 19 bases lying between them. CDR3 length: 16 amino acids.